This TCR beta chain was profiled in a study of T cell responses to AZD1222 COVID-19 vaccine. Study conclusions and caveats: Vaccine-associated CD4 TCRs spanned spike, dominant at 160-218 and 743-854. There were mostly white British donors and more females than males, and clonal diversity was possibly underestimated.

CDR1 is SGHAT, CDR2 FQNNGV, per germline. This CDR3 comprises 14 residues. The V and J ends lost 5 bases and 10 bases, in that order; junction bases with no gene match: 11. Concerning this clone: Its antigen is currently unknown.

Sequencing was performed with immunoSEQ multiplex PCR; in TCRdb, only in-frame clones are kept and a portion is missing. Altogether 180,000 or so clones are present, approximately 91% being singletons, with the ten largest covering more than 1.5%. Sequencing used peripheral blood, obtained 28 days after the second AZD1222 dose. The TCR comes from an adult who received the AZD1222 COVID-19 vaccine. V gene TRBV11-2 combines with J gene TRBJ1-1, with 9 bases fitting TRBD1. The CDR3 bases are TGTGCCAGCAGCAAAACAGGGGGCACGGTCGGAGCTTTCTTT. As protein: CASSKTGGTVGAFF.